Presented here are 12 T cell receptor beta chains from one specimen sequenced in a study of identifying expanded T cells in peripheral blood. The table came from immunoSEQ multiplex PCR; TCRdb's copy has only in-frame clones and leaves some out. The data hold around 100,000 clones, with approximately 90% observed a single time. Sequencing input: blood. The receptor source for this set is a person aged 18 to 75 in good health.

The chain has TRBV5-4 and TRBJ2-3, with D possibly being TRBD2 (5 bases). In germline, CDR1 is SGHNT, CDR2 YYREEE (reference sequence). Trimming took off 4 bases at V and 2 bases at J, with 11 bases between the two ends. This CDR3 comprises 14 residues. The CDR3 here is CASSTKDFTDTQYF. The CDR3, as DNA: TGTGCCAGCAGCACCAAGGACTTCACAGATACGCAGTATTTT.

This clone was counted between two and nine times. V is TRBV30 and J is TRBJ1-6; D is uncertain. The CDR3 extends over 13 amino acids. CDR1 GTSNPN and CDR2 SVGIG come from the germline V gene (reference sequence). V was trimmed by 2 bases and J by 8 bases, leaving 10 bases between them. CDR3 protein: CAWSPPGDSPLHF. CDR3 nucleotide sequence: TGTGCCTGGAGTCCCCCGGGTGATTCACCCCTCCACTTT.

This chain connects TRBV27 to TRBJ2-1; no firm D call. CDR1 and CDR2 from the germline V gene are MNHEY and SMNVEV (reference sequence). Trimming cost V 5 bases and J 7 bases, with 6 bases left between them. The CDR3 extends over 11 amino acids. The CDR3, as DNA: TGTGCCAGCAGTCGGGTAAATGAGCAGTTCTTC. This gives the protein CASSRVNEQFF.

This chain uses TRBV28 with TRBJ2-3; D uncertain. Germline assignment: CDR1 MDHEN and CDR2 SYDVKM. The germline V and J ends were trimmed by 6 bases and 2 bases, with 6 bases remaining between them. The CDR3 consists of 12 residues. This CDR3 reads CASRLPTDTQYF. The DNA of the CDR3 is TGTGCCAGCAGACTGCCCACAGATACGCAGTATTTT.

This sequence joins TRBV11-2 and TRBJ1-4, with D unresolved. The CDR3 is 12 amino acids. From germline, CDR1 is SGHAT and CDR2 FQNNGV. The V and J ends lost 3 bases and 9 bases respectively, with 8 bases between them. CDR3 sequence reads: CASSLGAQKLFF. The CDR3 DNA is TGTGCCAGCAGCTTGGGTGCTCAAAAACTGTTTTTT. The whole variable domain, filled in from reference TRBV11-2 and TRBJ1-4, reads EAGVAQSPRYKIIEKRQSVAFWCNPISGHATLYWYQQILGQGPKLLIQFQNNGVVDDSQLPKDRFSAERLKGVDSTLKIQPAKLEDSAVYLCASSLGAQKLFFGSGTQLSVL.

The chain is built from TRBV19 and TRBJ1-1; 7 positions match TRBD1. Germline values: CDR1 LNHDA, CDR2 SQIVND (reference sequence). The V gene end was trimmed by 3 bases and the J gene end by 9 bases; junction bases not matched to a gene: 4. There are 12 residues in the CDR3. CDR3 coding DNA: TGTGCCAGTAGTATCGCACAGGGGCAAGCTTTCTTT. This sequence encodes CASSIAQGQAFF.

This chain links TRBV18 with TRBJ2-3, with D perhaps TRBD1 or TRBD2 (5 bases each). Per the germline V gene, CDR1 is KGHSH and CDR2 is LQKENI. The CDR3 runs 15 residues. The V end was cut by 5 bases, the J end by 0 bases, with 12 bases between. The CDR3 DNA reads TGTGCCAGCTCAGGGACGTCTTCTAGCACAGATACGCAGTATTTT. Translating gives CASSGTSSSTDTQYF.

The chain couples TRBV6-1 to TRBJ2-7; no firm D call. V was pared by 7 bases and J by 0 bases, with 10 bases between. The CDR3 totals 13 residues. Per the germline V gene, CDR1 is MNHNS and CDR2 is SASEGT. CDR3 protein: CASTGGFSYEQYF. DNA of the CDR3: TGTGCCAGCACAGGCGGTTTCTCCTACGAGCAGTACTTC.

This clone appeared a few times. The gene calls are TRBV5-1 and TRBJ1-6; a possible D gene is TRBD1 (6 bases). CDR1 and CDR2 from the germline V gene are SGHRS and YFSETQ. With 2 bases removed from V and 7 bases from J, the gap between germline ends came to 13 bases. The CDR3 sequence is 15 residues long. The CDR3 loop reads CASSLGGRGNSPLHF. The DNA for the CDR3 is TGCGCCAGCAGCTTAGGGGGACGGGGAAATTCACCCCTCCACTTT.

This clone has just a few counts. CDR3 protein: CASSPTGVEKLFF. CDR3 bases: TGTGCCAGCAGCCCGACAGGGGTTGAAAAACTGTTTTTT. The chain has TRBV7-9 and TRBJ1-4; 8 bases line up with TRBD1. CDR1 and CDR2 (germline): SEHNR, FQNEAQ (reference sequence). There are 13 residues in the CDR3. The trim removed 5 bases at V and 7 bases at J, leaving 3 bases unmatched.

The rearrangement joins TRBV5-4 to TRBJ1-1; 10 bases line up with TRBD1. The length of the CDR3 is 13 residues. Looked up from germline, CDR1 is SGHNT and CDR2 is YYREEE (reference sequence). Unmatched junction bases numbered 10, after V lost 4 bases and J lost 13 bases. This CDR3 is CASSPGTGVLGFF. CDR3 DNA: TGTGCCAGCAGCCCTGGGACAGGGGTTCTTGGTTTCTTT. The full variable domain, with the rest looked up from reference TRBV5-4 and TRBJ1-1, is ETGVTQSPTHLIKTRGQQVTLRCSSQSGHNTVSWYQQALGQGPQFIFQYYREEENGRGNFPPRFSGLQFPNYSSELNVNALELDDSALYLCASSPGTGVLGFFGQGTRLTVV.

The chain has TRBV6-6 and TRBJ2-3, with D possibly matching TRBD2 (6 bases). V was cut by 8 bases and J by 2 bases, with 14 bases left in between. Germline values: CDR1 MNHNY, CDR2 SVGAGI (reference sequence). The CDR3 consists of 14 residues. The CDR3, as DNA: TGTGCCAGCGCGGAGACTAGGTCCACAGATACGCAGTATTTT. This translates into CASAETRSTDTQYF.